This T cell receptor (beta chain) was sequenced in a study of T cells in Graves' hyperthyroidism and ophthalmopathy. Study-level findings and limits: Most expanded thyroid clonotypes above 0.001 also appeared in blood.

This clonotype was seen a single time. Antigen: not known. TCR beta CDR3 sequences were amplified from RNA transcripts. TCR CDR3 underwent first-round RT-PCR with the HTBI primer set. A single record per CDR3 protein comes from TCRdb applying MiXCR to the multiplex PCR reads. The sample holds more than 550,000 distinct CDR3 sequences, 45% seen once. CDR1 and CDR2 from the germline V gene are MGHDK and SYGVNS. Trimming cost V 5 bases and J 10 bases; bases outside gene matches: 6. The CDR3 contains 14 residues. The sample comprised peripheral blood or thyroid tissue (not recorded which). The source is an adult man with Graves' disease, either hyperthyroidism or ophthalmopathy (not recorded which). The chain joins TRBV25-1 to TRBJ1-6, with TRBD1 matching over 9 bases. The CDR3 is CASSPTGGTSPLHF. Here the CDR3 DNA reads TGTGCCAGCAGTCCAACAGGGGGCACCTCACCCCTCCACTTT.